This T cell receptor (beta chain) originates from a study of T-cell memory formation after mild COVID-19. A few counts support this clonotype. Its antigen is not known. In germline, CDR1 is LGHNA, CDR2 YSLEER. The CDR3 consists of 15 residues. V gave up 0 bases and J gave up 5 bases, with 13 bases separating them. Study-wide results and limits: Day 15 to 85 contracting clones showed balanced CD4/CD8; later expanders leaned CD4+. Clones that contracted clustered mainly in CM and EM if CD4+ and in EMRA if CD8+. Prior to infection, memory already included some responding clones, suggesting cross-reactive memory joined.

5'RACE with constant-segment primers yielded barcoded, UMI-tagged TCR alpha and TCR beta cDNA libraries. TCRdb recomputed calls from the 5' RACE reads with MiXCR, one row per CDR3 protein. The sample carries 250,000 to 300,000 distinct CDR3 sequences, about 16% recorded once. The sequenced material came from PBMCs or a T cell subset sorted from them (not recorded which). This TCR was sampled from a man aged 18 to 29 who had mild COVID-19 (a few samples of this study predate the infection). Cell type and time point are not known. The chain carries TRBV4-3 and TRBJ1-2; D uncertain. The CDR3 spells CASSQDWVPEYGYTF. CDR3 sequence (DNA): TGCGCCAGCAGCCAAGATTGGGTGCCGGAGTATGGCTACACCTTC.